These T cell receptor beta chains were read from a single sample in a study of cytomegalovirus exposure and HLA in healthy donors. TCRdb keeps only in-frame clones here, not all; method: immunoSEQ multiplex PCR. Of about 75,000 clones listed, around four fifths are singletons. Specimen: PBMCs. These receptors came from a young man in good health and CMV-seronegative. Each CDR3 is given with its conserved first and last residue. D genes are given only for firm matches. For some rows the clone size is stated as once, few or many, or as a class when expanded; others skip it.

j_call d_call clone_size v_call cdr3_nt cdr3_aa
TRBJ1-6 . . TRBV9 TGTGCCAGCAGCGTAGGCGGGGGCGCGTACAATTCACCCCTCCACTTT CASSVGGGAYNSPLHF
TRBJ1-2 TRBD1 . TRBV11-2 TGTGCCAGCAGCCCGGGACAGTCGGGCGGCTACACCTTC CASSPGQSGGYTF
TRBJ2-3 . . TRBV7-2 TGTGCCAGCAGCTTTTCGAGTAACCCGGATACGCAGTATTTT CASSFSSNPDTQYF
TRBJ2-7 TRBD1 . TRBV7-9 TGTGCCAGCAGCTTATACGGGACAGGGTTTAATGAGCAGTACTTC CASSLYGTGFNEQYF
TRBJ2-5 . . TRBV7-7 TGTGCCAGCAGCTTAGTCTCGTCCGGAGAGACCCAGTACTTC CASSLVSSGETQYF
TRBJ1-6 . few TRBV18 TGTGCCAGCTCACCACCGGCCCCGGGGGGCAATTCACCCCTCCACTTT CASSPPAPGGNSPLHF
TRBJ1-3 TRBD1 . TRBV30 TGTGCCTGGGACAGGGGGCTTGGGAGAAACACCATATATTTT CAWDRGLGRNTIYF
TRBJ2-2 . . TRBV4-3 TGCGCCAGCAGCCCGGGACATCGGCCCGGGGAGCTGTTTTTT CASSPGHRPGELFF
TRBJ1-2 . . TRBV28 TGTGCCAGCAGTTACAGGGCCAGTGGCTACACCTTC CASSYRASGYTF
TRBJ1-1 . few TRBV7-6 TGTGCCAGCAGCTTGGAGAGGGTCACTGAAGCTTTCTTT CASSLERVTEAFF
TRBJ1-3 TRBD1 . TRBV9 TGTGCCAGCAGCGTCACCCAGGGGGCAGACACCATATATTTT CASSVTQGADTIYF
TRBJ2-1 TRBD1 . TRBV7-3 TGTGCCAGCAGCAAGTACCGGGACAGGGGTTACCATGAGCAGTTCTTC CASSKYRDRGYHEQFF